This record looks at one TCR beta chain sequence and its context. No antigen is known for it. The data are from a study of cytomegalovirus exposure and HLA in healthy donors. PCR was performed using 60 Vbeta and 13 Jbeta primers. TCRdb's table, derived via immunoSEQ multiplex PCR, lists solely in-frame clones and lacks some. The sample contains roughly 120,000 clones, under 85% of which appear only once. Healthy bone marrow donors formed the donor group. Findings and limits, study-wide: Most likely, a cluster of highly shared sequence variants arose as a sequencing artifact.

This clonotype originated in a human donor in good health. What was sequenced was PBMCs.

CDR3 residues: CASSLGTGFQETQYF. The CDR3 coding sequence is TGTGCCAGCAGCTTAGGGACAGGATTCCAAGAGACCCAGTACTTC. This rearrangement joins TRBV11-3 to TRBJ2-5; 7 bases are shared with TRBD1. V shed 1 base, J shed 1 base, and the junction held 3 bases outside the gene matches. The CDR3 runs 15 residues. Looked up from germline, CDR1 is SGHNT and CDR2 is YENEEA.